This passage covers 13 T cell receptor beta chains from one sample sequenced in a study of T-cell reconstitution after alpha-beta-depleted transplantation in children. Preparation of the TCRbeta library involved a method that used unique molecular identifiers. Each CDR3 protein is one row after TCRdb ran MiXCR on the PCR reads. The sample yields about 470,000 distinct CDR3 sequences, 43% seen once. The specimen was PBMCs, collected before TCRalphabeta/CD19-depleted stem cell transplant. These TCRs come from a girl aged 2-15 years with aplastic anemia, due to receive a stem cell transplant.

This clonotype was seen a few times. This rearrangement joins TRBV27 to TRBJ2-7, with D possibly matching TRBD1 (6 bases). Germline V gene data show CDR1 as MNHEY and CDR2 as SMNVEV (reference sequence). The germline V and J ends were trimmed by 2 bases and 6 bases, with 11 bases remaining between them. The CDR3 spans 13 residues. CDR3 in amino acids: CASSLGRGSEQYF. CDR3 DNA sequence: TGTGCCAGCAGTTTAGGAAGGGGGAGCGAGCAGTACTTC.

The CDR3 is CASSYRQGGTDTQYF. The CDR3 DNA reads as TGTGCCAGCAGTTACCGACAGGGAGGGACAGATACGCAGTATTTT. The rearrangement links TRBV6-5 to TRBJ2-3, with D possibly being TRBD1 or TRBD2 (7 bases each). CDR3 length: 15 residues. The germline CDR1 and CDR2 sequences are MNHEY and SVGAGI. Trimming took 2 bases from V and 3 from J, leaving 12 bases between them.

The chain recombines TRBV4-2 with TRBJ2-3; 11 nucleotides line up with TRBD2. Germline CDR1 is LGHNA and CDR2 is YNFKEQ. The ends lost 4 bases at V and 0 bases at J; junction bases unmatched: 12. This CDR3 is built from 19 residues. The CDR3 bases are TGTGCCAGCAGCCTATCGGGACTAGCGGAAACACGCAGCACAGATACGCAGTATTTT. It is translated as CASSLSGLAETRSTDTQYF.

The V call is TRBV5-1, the J call TRBJ2-5; D is undetermined. From germline, CDR1 is SGHRS and CDR2 YFSETQ. Between the trimmed V and J ends, which lost 0 bases and 2 bases, there was a span of 8 bases. The CDR3 contains 14 residues. The CDR3 here is CASSLETRQETQYF. In DNA, the CDR3 is TGCGCCAGCAGCTTGGAGACCCGACAAGAGACCCAGTACTTC.

V usage is TRBV6-1 and J usage is TRBJ1-4, with unresolved D. Germline assignment: CDR1 MNHNS and CDR2 SASEGT. The CDR3 consists of 13 residues. V lost 6 bases to trimming and J lost 8 bases, with 13 bases between them. DNA for the CDR3: TGTGCCAGCAGCCGGTCAGCCGGCGAAAAACTGTTTTTT. Residues: CASSRSAGEKLFF.

On this clonotype itself: One junction end does not reproduce the germline sequence, and a read error may be involved. The chain links TRBV20-1 to TRBJ2-7, with 9 bases that match TRBD2. CDR1 is DFQATT and CDR2 is SNEGSKA in the germline V gene (reference sequence). The CDR3 consists of 16 residues. CDR3: CCADLPGLASSYEQYF. The CDR3 DNA follows: TGCTGTGCTGACCTGCCGGGACTAGCTTCTTCCTACGAGCAGTACTTC.

The genes are TRBV20-1 and TRBJ2-7, with 10 bases matching TRBD2. This CDR3 has 14 amino acids. Germline V gene sequence: CDR1 DFQATT, CDR2 SNEGSKA (reference sequence). Germline trimming cut 3 bases from V and 5 bases from J; bases unmatched to any gene: 7. The CDR3 region is CSASAGTSVNEQYF. As DNA, the CDR3 is TGCAGTGCTAGTGCCGGGACTAGCGTCAACGAGCAGTACTTC.

The chain combines TRBV5-6 with TRBJ2-7; 10 bases align to TRBD1. The V and J ends lost 1 base and 7 bases, in that order; junction bases with no gene match: 8. Per the germline V gene, CDR1 is SGHDT and CDR2 is YYEEEE. The CDR3 totals 15 residues. DNA of the CDR3: TGTGCCAGCAGCTTGTTTCGGGACAGGGGTGAAGAGCAGTACTTC. Its translation is CASSLFRDRGEEQYF.

The J gene is TRBJ1-1, the V gene TRBV2, with a possible D match to TRBD1 (5 bases). Germline CDR1 and CDR2: SNHLY and FYNNEI. V shed 2 bases and J shed 1 base, with 8 bases lying between them. The CDR3 extends over 14 amino acids. CDR3 bases: TGTGCCAGCAGTGAATTGCAGGGGAACACTGAAGCTTTCTTT. Its translation: CASSELQGNTEAFF.

The chain uses TRBV11-1 and TRBJ2-7; D is possibly TRBD1 or TRBD2 (5 bases each). This CDR3 is 14 amino acids long. Trimming took off 4 bases at V and 5 bases at J, with 15 bases between the two ends. Germline V gene lookup returns CDR1 SGHAT and CDR2 FQDESV (reference sequence). CDR3 sequence reads: CASSSGPPGNEQYF. CDR3 in DNA: TGTGCCAGCAGCTCGGGACCCCCAGGGAACGAGCAGTACTTC.

This chain uses TRBV20-1 with TRBJ1-1, with D perhaps matching TRBD1 (6 bases). This CDR3 has 13 amino acids. CDR1 is DFQATT, CDR2 SNEGSKA, per germline (reference sequence). Trimming took 3 bases from V and 2 from J, leaving 10 bases between them. CDR3 region: CSASRGSNTEAFF. The CDR3, as DNA: TGCAGTGCTAGTAGGGGGAGTAACACTGAAGCTTTCTTT.

This clonotype was observed once. The J gene is TRBJ1-2, the V gene TRBV12-5, with D maybe TRBD1 (6 bases). The CDR3 runs 13 residues. Germline-derived CDR1 and CDR2 are LGHNT and FRNRAP. Deletions cut 7 bases from V and 3 bases from J, with 12 bases between. This CDR3 is CASALDSYYGYTF. The CDR3 nucleotides are TGTGCTAGTGCCTTGGACAGTTACTATGGCTACACCTTC. The full variable domain, in which reference TRBV12-5 and TRBJ1-2 provide the parts outside the CDR3, is DARVTQTPRHKVTEMGQEVTMRCQPILGHNTVFWYRQTMMQGLELLAYFRNRAPLDDSGMPKDRFSAEMPDATLATLKIQPSEPRDSAVYFCASALDSYYGYTFGSGTRLTVV.

This clonotype was seen a few times. The CDR3 DNA reads as TGTGCCAGCAGCTTAGAGACAGGGAGGCCCGGGGAGCTGTTTTTT. Translating it yields CASSLETGRPGELFF. V usage is TRBV7-9 and J usage is TRBJ2-2; possible D gene TRBD1, 7 bases. The CDR3 covers 15 residues. Germline CDR1 reads SEHNR; CDR2 reads FQNEAQ (reference sequence). V was pared by 1 base and J by 6 bases, with 12 bases between.